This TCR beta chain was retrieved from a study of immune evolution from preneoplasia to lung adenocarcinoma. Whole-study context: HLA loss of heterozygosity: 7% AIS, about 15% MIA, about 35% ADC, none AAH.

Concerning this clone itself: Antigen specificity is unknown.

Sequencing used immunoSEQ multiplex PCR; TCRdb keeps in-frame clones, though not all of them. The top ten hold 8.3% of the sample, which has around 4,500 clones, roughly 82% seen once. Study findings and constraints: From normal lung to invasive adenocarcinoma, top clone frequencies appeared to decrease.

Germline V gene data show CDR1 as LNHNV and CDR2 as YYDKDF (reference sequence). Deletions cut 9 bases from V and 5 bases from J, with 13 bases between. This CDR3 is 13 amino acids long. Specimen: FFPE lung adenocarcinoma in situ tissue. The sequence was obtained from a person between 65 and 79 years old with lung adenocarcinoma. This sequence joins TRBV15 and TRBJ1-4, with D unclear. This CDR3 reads CATAVGVNEKLFF. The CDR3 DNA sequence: TGTGCCACGGCCGTGGGAGTAAATGAAAAACTGTTTTTT.